Each of the 15 T cell receptor beta chains below was sequenced from the same sample in a study of T cell responses to AZD1222 COVID-19 vaccine. Assay used: immunoSEQ multiplex PCR; TCRdb lists only in-frame clones, some missing. The data show 120,000 to 150,000 clones, approximately 86% seen once. Sequences were derived from peripheral blood, sampled 28 days after the second AZD1222 dose. The receptor set was obtained from an adult who received the AZD1222 COVID-19 vaccine.

In the case of this clone: The sample holds other DNA sequences that translate to the same CDR3. The chain recombines TRBV18 with TRBJ1-6; D ambiguous. The CDR3 covers 15 residues. Per germline, CDR1 KGHSH and CDR2 LQKENI. V was trimmed by 3 bases and J by 1 base, leaving 7 bases between them. CDR3 in amino acids: CASSPDGSYNSPLHF. CDR3 nucleotides: TGTGCCAGCTCACCGGACGGTTCCTATAATTCACCCCTCCACTTT.

V gene TRBV6-5 combines with J gene TRBJ1-1, with D tentatively TRBD1 (5 bases). Trimming took off 5 bases at V and 5 bases at J, with 15 bases between the two ends. The CDR3 is 14 amino acids. Germline values: CDR1 MNHEY, CDR2 SVGAGI. CDR3 residues: CASSKRGLWTEAFF. As DNA, the CDR3 is TGTGCCAGCAGTAAGAGGGGTTTATGGACTGAAGCTTTCTTT.

The chain couples TRBV5-6 to TRBJ1-2, with D uncertain. There are 13 residues in the CDR3. Trimming took 0 bases from V and 4 from J, leaving 7 bases between them. CDR1 is SGHDT and CDR2 is YYEEEE in the germline V gene. The CDR3 here is CASSLGGVYGYTF. In nucleotides, the CDR3 is TGTGCCAGCAGCTTGGGAGGTGTCTATGGCTACACCTTC.

The gene calls are TRBV28 and TRBJ2-2; D is unresolved. V was trimmed by 10 bases and J by 2 bases, leaving 8 bases between them. This CDR3 has 12 amino acids. Germline V gene sequence: CDR1 MDHEN, CDR2 SYDVKM. DNA of the CDR3: TGTGCCACGAATTCTAACACCGGGGAGCTGTTTTTT. Translating it yields CATNSNTGELFF.

The sample holds one count of this clone. This chain uses TRBV11-3 with TRBJ2-7, with a weak D call TRBD1 (6 bases). This CDR3 is built from 14 residues. The V gene's germline CDR1 is SGHNT and CDR2 YENEEA. Trimming removed 0 bases from V and 3 bases from J, with 9 bases in between. The CDR3 coding sequence is TGTGCCAGCAGCTTAGACGGACAGAGCTACGAGCAGTACTTC. Protein product: CASSLDGQSYEQYF.

The chain is built from TRBV28 and TRBJ1-2; tentatively, D is TRBD1 (6 bases). V was clipped by 6 bases and J by 4 bases, with 15 bases between them. Germline CDR1 reads MDHEN; CDR2 reads SYDVKM. The CDR3 extends over 14 amino acids. The CDR3 nucleotides read TGTGCCAGCAGCCCCCACGGGGGCCTCTATGGCTACACCTTC. Amino acid sequence: CASSPHGGLYGYTF.

In its sample, this clone was seen once. The rearrangement joins TRBV2 to TRBJ2-7; 9 positions match TRBD2. With 5 bases clipped from V and 2 bases from J, the junction kept 4 bases outside the gene matches. Germline loops: CDR1 SNHLY, CDR2 FYNNEI. CDR3 length equals 14 residues. The CDR3 DNA reads as TGTGCCAGCAGTCTCGCGGGAGGGCCCTACGAGCAGTACTTC. It is translated as CASSLAGGPYEQYF.

The chain links TRBV3-1 (or the pseudogene TRBV3-2) to TRBJ1-4; TRBD1 is a possible D gene (5 bases). The V end lost 4 bases, the J end lost 13 bases, and 10 bases lay between the germline ends. CDR3 size: 11 residues. Germline V gene data show CDR1 as LGHDT and CDR2 as YNNKEL (reference sequence). CDR3 loop: CASSPGGLLFF. Written as DNA, the CDR3 is TGTGCCAGCAGCCCGGGGGGTCTACTGTTTTTT.

The chain has TRBV18 and TRBJ2-7; TRBD1 matches 8 bases. CDR1 is KGHSH, CDR2 LQKENI, per germline. The CDR3 runs to 15 residues. Trimming at V came to 8 bases and at J to 7 bases, leaving 16 bases not matched to a gene. CDR3 in amino acids: CASQASRTGSGEQYF. The CDR3 DNA follows: TGTGCCAGCCAAGCGTCCAGGACAGGGTCAGGTGAGCAGTACTTC.

This sequence joins TRBV19 and TRBJ1-2; D not resolved. Trimming stripped 6 bases from V and 2 bases from J, with 13 bases between. Germline CDR1 is LNHDA and CDR2 is SQIVND (reference sequence). The CDR3 is made up of 14 amino acids. The CDR3 DNA reads as TGTGCCAGTAGCAACCCCGGAGTAAACTATGGCTACACCTTC. Its translation is CASSNPGVNYGYTF.

The chain joins TRBV5-4 to TRBJ2-2; 7 nucleotides align to TRBD1. Germline assignment: CDR1 SGHNT and CDR2 YYREEE (reference sequence). The CDR3 contains 15 residues. V shed 2 bases and J 5 bases; nucleotides not matched to a gene: 6. The CDR3 coding sequence is TGTGCCAGCAGCTTCCGACAGGGAAATACCGGGGAGCTGTTTTTT. This gives the protein CASSFRQGNTGELFF.

This chain uses TRBV10-3 with TRBJ1-1; 8 bases align to TRBD1. Germline lookup yields CDR1 ENHRY and CDR2 SYGVKD. The junction had 3 bases not matched to a gene; V was cut back by 3 bases and J by 3 bases. This CDR3 contains 14 residues. The CDR3 DNA is TGTGCCATCAGTGAACAGGGGGAGTACACTGAAGCTTTCTTT. Its protein is CAISEQGEYTEAFF.

The V call is TRBV29-1, the J call TRBJ2-5; 12 bases are a match to TRBD2. Germline CDR1 is SQVTM and CDR2 is ANQGSEA. There are 13 residues in the CDR3. J lost 4 bases, V lost 7 bases, and 4 bases had no gene match. The CDR3 is CSARTSGAETQYF. CDR3 coding DNA: TGCAGCGCCCGGACTAGCGGGGCAGAGACCCAGTACTTC.

The chain employs TRBV19 and TRBJ1-1, with D tentatively TRBD1 (6 bases). V was cut by 5 bases and J by 1 base, with 11 bases left in between. The germline CDR1 and CDR2 sequences are LNHDA and SQIVND (reference sequence). CDR3 length equals 14 residues. CDR3 protein: CASSATRGNTEAFF. In DNA form, the CDR3 reads TGTGCCAGTAGTGCCACCAGGGGGAACACTGAAGCTTTCTTT.

The CDR3 DNA reads TGTGCCAGCAGCTTGGGCGGGGGGACCCAAGAGACCCAGTACTTC. This sequence encodes CASSLGGGTQETQYF. This sequence joins TRBV5-4 and TRBJ2-5, with 8 positions matching TRBD2. The CDR3 is 15 residues long. Germline CDR1 and CDR2: SGHNT and YYREEE (reference sequence). V was pared by 0 bases and J by 1 base, with 2 bases of the junction left unmatched.